Sequencing of this T cell receptor beta chain was carried out in a study of blood T cell repertoires in COVID-19. Across the study: Donors in the United States, Italy and Spain gave samples during acute or convalescent COVID-19. The analysed material was cDNA or gDNA that came from T cells, B-cell-depleted T cells, or PBMCs.

In the authors' methods: Estimated nucleated cell counts came from reference gene primer amplification. The repertoire was sequenced with immunoSEQ multiplex PCR; TCRdb's copy has only in-frame clones and lacks some. Clone size and V and J calls were adopted from that table, with D and trimming inferred from the DNA. Among about 190,000 clones, nearly 90% were seen once, and the ten largest hold 0.62%. The trim removed 0 bases at V and 5 bases at J, leaving 9 bases unmatched. The CDR3 runs to 16 residues. Looked up from germline, CDR1 is MNHEY and CDR2 is SVGAGI. Sequencing was performed on peripheral blood. This sequence joins TRBV6-5 and TRBJ2-7; 8 bases fit TRBD1. This receptor was taken from a man in his fifties with acute or convalescent COVID-19. The CDR3 protein is CASSYSRTGSQNEQYF. Written as DNA, the CDR3 is TGTGCCAGCAGTTACTCGAGGACAGGGTCGCAGAACGAGCAGTACTTC.